This T cell receptor (beta chain) was observed in a study of T cells in Graves' hyperthyroidism and ophthalmopathy. Amplification of TCR beta CDR3 regions was performed using RNA transcripts as template. HTBI primers drove first-round RT-PCR of the TCR CDR3. TCRdb reprocessed the multiplex PCR reads via MiXCR and lists one record per CDR3 protein. The sample contains approximately 400,000 distinct CDR3 sequences, under 15% of which appear only once. Germline V CDR1 and CDR2: DFQATT, SNEGSKA (reference sequence). This CDR3 contains 13 residues. The trim removed 3 bases at V and 4 bases at J, leaving 2 bases unmatched. The PBMCs had their origin in about 9.7 ml of fresh peripheral blood. Study results and limitations: The model made its ophthalmopathy prediction, and onset followed a median approximately six months later.

This clonotype was counted between two and nine times. Its antigen is unidentified. This sequence originates from a woman in her twenties or thirties with Graves' hyperthyroidism. This chain uses TRBV20-1 with TRBJ1-3, with 8 bases lining up with TRBD1. Material: blood. The CDR3 protein is CSASQGAGNTIYF. The CDR3 DNA is TGCAGTGCTAGCCAGGGGGCAGGAAACACCATATATTTT.